The clone carrying this T cell receptor beta chain has just a few counts. Its antigen remains unknown. Germline assignment: CDR1 LNHDA and CDR2 SQIVND (reference sequence). The CDR3 runs to 15 residues. V lost 10 bases, J lost 10 bases, and 14 bases stayed unmatched. Produced via immunoSEQ multiplex PCR; TCRdb's table is partial and in-frame only. The sample comprises more than 15,000 clones, around 74% of which are singletons, and 5.5% to 7% rests with the top ten. The sample belongs to a study of high-grade serous ovarian cancer treatment subgroups. Tumor samples were obtained before definitive surgery or chemotherapy. General study findings and limits: The analyses considered CDR3 and ignored CDR1 and CDR2.

The clonotype originates from a human donor with high-grade serous ovarian cancer. The sample consisted of tumor tissue. The V and J genes are TRBV19 and TRBJ2-1; 12 bases map to TRBD2. The CDR3 spells CATLLAGGRRGEQFF. The CDR3 region has the DNA TGTGCCACCCTCCTAGCGGGAGGGCGGCGGGGAGAGCAGTTCTTC.